Below, 4 T cell receptor beta chains from the same sample are listed, as sequenced in a study of T-cell reconstitution after alpha-beta-depleted transplantation in children. Unique molecular identifiers featured in how the TCRbeta library was prepared. Via MiXCR, TCRdb re-called the PCR reads, giving one row per CDR3 protein. The sample comprises 530,000 or so distinct CDR3 sequences, 25% to 30% of which are singletons, and 35% to 40% rests with the top ten. Sequences were derived from PBMCs, sampled before TCRalphabeta/CD19-depleted stem cell transplant. These receptor sequences come from a boy under two years old with Wiskott-Aldrich syndrome, due to receive a stem cell transplant.

The J gene is TRBJ1-2, the V gene TRBV4-1; unclear D gene. The CDR3 length is 14 residues. From germline, CDR1 is MGHRA and CDR2 YSYEKL. The ends were cut back, 1 base at V and 4 bases at J, with 10 bases in the middle. The CDR3 nucleotides read TGCGCCAGCAGCCAAGGTAGGGCTACCTATGGCTACACCTTC. This gives the protein CASSQGRATYGYTF.

V gene TRBV10-3 combines with J gene TRBJ2-2; 14 bases align to TRBD2. This CDR3 has 17 amino acids. From germline, CDR1 is ENHRY and CDR2 SYGVKD. Trimming removed 8 bases from V and 1 base from J; junction bases left unmatched: 6. The CDR3, as DNA: TGTGCCATCGGGACTAGCGGGAGCCTTCGGAACACCGGGGAGCTGTTTTTT. This encodes CAIGTSGSLRNTGELFF.

The gene calls are TRBV6-5 and TRBJ2-7; D may be TRBD1 (5 bases). V lost 2 bases, J lost 2 bases, and 10 bases lay in between. The germline gives CDR1 MNHEY, CDR2 SVGAGI. This CDR3 comprises 14 residues. DNA for the CDR3: TGTGCCAGCAGTTACGGATCCAGGGCCTACGAGCAGTACTTC. Protein product: CASSYGSRAYEQYF.

The gene calls are TRBV20-1 and TRBJ2-1, with 7 bases fitting TRBD2. CDR3 length: 14 residues. V was pared by 6 bases and J by 4 bases, with 9 bases of the junction left unmatched. The germline V gene has CDR1 DFQATT and CDR2 SNEGSKA (reference sequence). The DNA of the CDR3 is TGCAGTGCGCGGCGGGAGTGGCGGTACAATGAGCAGTTCTTC. Protein sequence: CSARREWRYNEQFF.